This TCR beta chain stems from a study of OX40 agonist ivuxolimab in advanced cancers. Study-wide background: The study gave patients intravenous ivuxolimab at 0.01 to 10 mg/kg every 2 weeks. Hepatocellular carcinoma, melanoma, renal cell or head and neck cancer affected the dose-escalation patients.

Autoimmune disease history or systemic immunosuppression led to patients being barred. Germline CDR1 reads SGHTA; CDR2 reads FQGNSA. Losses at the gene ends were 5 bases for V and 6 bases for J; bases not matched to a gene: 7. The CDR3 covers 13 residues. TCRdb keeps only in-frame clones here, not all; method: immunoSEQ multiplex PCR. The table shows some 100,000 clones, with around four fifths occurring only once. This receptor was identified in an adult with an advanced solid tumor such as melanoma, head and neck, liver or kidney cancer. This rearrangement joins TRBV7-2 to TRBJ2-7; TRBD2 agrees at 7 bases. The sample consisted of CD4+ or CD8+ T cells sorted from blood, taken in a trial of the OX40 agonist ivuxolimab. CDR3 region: CASSPGTTAEQYF. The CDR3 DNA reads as TGTGCCAGCAGCCCCGGGACTACCGCCGAGCAGTACTTC.